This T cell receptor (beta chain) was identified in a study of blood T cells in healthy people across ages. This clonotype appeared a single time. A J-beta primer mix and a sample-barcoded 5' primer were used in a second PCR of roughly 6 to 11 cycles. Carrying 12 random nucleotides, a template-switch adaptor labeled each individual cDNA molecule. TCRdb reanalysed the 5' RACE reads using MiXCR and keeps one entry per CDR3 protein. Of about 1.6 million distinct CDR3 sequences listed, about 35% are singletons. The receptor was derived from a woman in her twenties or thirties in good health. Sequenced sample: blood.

The CDR3 here is CASSQLGKNEKLFF. The CDR3 DNA sequence: TGTGCCAGCAGCCAACTCGGGAAAAATGAAAAACTGTTTTTT. The chain has TRBV14 and TRBJ1-4; no definite D call. Trimming cost V 2 bases and J 5 bases, with 9 bases left between them. The CDR3 covers 14 residues. The germline V gene encodes CDR1 SGHDN and CDR2 FVKESK.